This TCR beta chain originates from a study of glioma-infiltrating T cells after dendritic cell vaccination (TCRdb year 2016). Broadly, across the study: A cohort of roughly 15 glioblastoma patients from Phase I and II dendritic cell vaccination trials was included, of whom 9 were newly diagnosed and 6 had recurrent disease. The vaccine consisted of monocyte-derived dendritic cells cultured less than nine days with IL-4 and GM-CSF, then pulsed overnight with autologous tumor lysate. TCR sequencing metrics, including TIL content and tumor-blood repertoire overlap, were correlated with survival after dendritic cell vaccination. Patients received autologous tumor lysate-pulsed dendritic cell vaccination between about 2003 and 2012. Deep sequencing of TCR beta CDR3 regions was used to quantify tumor-infiltrating lymphocyte content and compare tumor and blood repertoires in dendritic cell-vaccinated glioblastoma patients. Each patient was given three intradermal dendritic cell vaccine injections, spaced two weeks apart, in the arm below the axilla.

General findings and caveats noted by the study authors: The cohort was small and heterogeneous, and full blood and tumor sets were available for few patients, with initial-recurrent tumor pairs available for even fewer patients. The three-group TCR overlap response model was described as speculative and requiring prospective validation. TCR clonality showed no direct relationship with survival, which suggests that a diverse polyclonal response may matter. After dendritic cell vaccination, a higher estimated pretreatment TIL content predicted longer time to progression and overall survival.

This clone was seen only once. What antigen it recognizes has not been identified. No base qualities exist here, and no much larger clone lies one base off it. The V end loses 6 bases and the J end loses 2 bases, and a stretch of 16 bases separates them. From cysteine to phenylalanine, the CDR3 is 15 amino acids long. Of all the DNA, just the CDR3 is kept, 45 bases in frame from base 1. From the germline V gene (reference sequence), CDR1 is LNHDA and CDR2 is SQIVND. The time point label on this specimen signifies: after dendritic cell vaccination, including at tumor progression/relapse. To be selected, patients needed enough residual fresh-frozen tumor tissue and more than two years of available survival data. Molecular status otherwise varied across the glioblastoma patients, but none of them carried an isocitrate dehydrogenase mutation. PBMC were collected before vaccination, two weeks after the third vaccination, and at tumor progression if progression occurred. The Qiagen DNeasy Blood extraction Kit was used for extraction of genomic DNA.

The immunoSEQ assay amplified TCRB CDR3 regions from approximately 2 micrograms of genomic DNA, or from all available DNA when less than that amount was available. For multiplex PCR, 60 forward primers for TCR V beta segments and 13 reverse primers for J beta segments were used. Synthetic control templates were spiked into each sample at limiting dilution to estimate reads per starting template. Reads of 87 bp were generated by sequencing on the Illumina HiSeq System. In the source study's methods: PCR and sequencing errors were removed by merging closely related sequences with a nearest neighbor algorithm. TCR overlap was measured as the percentage of unique tumor TCR beta sequences that were also present in the peripheral blood of the same patient. TCRdb limited this immuneACCESS table to in-frame rearrangements with V and J called. A share of clones is missing; checked studies link under half to unresolved V genes, and the rest is unexplained. The V and J calls and clone size are taken from that table; D and trimming were inferred from the DNA. This sample lists around 87,000 clones; less than 90% were detected once. Under 8% of the sample rests with the top ten.

The sample consisted of blood, taken after dendritic cell vaccination. The sequence was collected from a human donor with glioblastoma. Rearrangement joined TRBV19 to TRBJ1-1; tentative D gene TRBD1, with 6 bases matching. In nucleotide form, the sequence is TGTGCCAGTAGCTCCACGCGACAGGTCAACACTGAAGCTTTCTTT. The encoded protein is CASSSTRQVNTEAFF.